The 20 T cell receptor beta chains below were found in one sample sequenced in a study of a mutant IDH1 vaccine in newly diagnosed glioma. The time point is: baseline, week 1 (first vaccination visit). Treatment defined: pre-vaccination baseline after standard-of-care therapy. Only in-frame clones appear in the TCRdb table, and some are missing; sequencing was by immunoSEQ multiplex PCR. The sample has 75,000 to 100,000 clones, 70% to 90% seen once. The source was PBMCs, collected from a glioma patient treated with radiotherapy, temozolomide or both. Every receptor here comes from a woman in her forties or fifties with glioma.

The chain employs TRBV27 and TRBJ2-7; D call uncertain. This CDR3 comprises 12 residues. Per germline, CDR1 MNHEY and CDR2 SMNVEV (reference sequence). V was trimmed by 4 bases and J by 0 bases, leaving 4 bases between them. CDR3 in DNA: TGTGCCAGCAGTTCGAGCTCCTACGAGCAGTACTTC. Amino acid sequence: CASSSSSYEQYF.

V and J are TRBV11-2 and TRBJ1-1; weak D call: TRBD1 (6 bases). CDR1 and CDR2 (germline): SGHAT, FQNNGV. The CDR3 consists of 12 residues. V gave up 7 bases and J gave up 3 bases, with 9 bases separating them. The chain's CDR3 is CASNRGHTEAFF. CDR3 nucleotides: TGTGCCAGCAACCGGGGGCACACTGAAGCTTTCTTT.

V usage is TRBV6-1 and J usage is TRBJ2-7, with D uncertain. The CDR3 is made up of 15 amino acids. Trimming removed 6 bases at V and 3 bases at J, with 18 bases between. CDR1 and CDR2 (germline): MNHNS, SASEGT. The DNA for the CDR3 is TGTGCCAGCAGCCCGCTCACCAATTTTCACTACGAGCAGTACTTC. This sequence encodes CASSPLTNFHYEQYF.

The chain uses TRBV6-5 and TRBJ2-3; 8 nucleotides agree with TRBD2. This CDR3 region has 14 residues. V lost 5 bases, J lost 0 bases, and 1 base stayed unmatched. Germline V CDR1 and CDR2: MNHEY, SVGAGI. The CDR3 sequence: CASSIAGSTDTQYF. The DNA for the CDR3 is TGTGCCAGCAGTATAGCGGGAAGCACAGATACGCAGTATTTT.

This CDR3 reads CASARVNNQPQHF. CDR3 coding DNA: TGTGCCAGCGCACGAGTTAACAATCAGCCCCAGCATTTT. The V gene is TRBV6-6, the J gene TRBJ1-5; no firm D call. The ends were cut back, 8 bases at V and 3 bases at J, with 11 bases in the middle. The CDR3 extends over 13 amino acids. CDR1 and CDR2 (germline): MNHNY, SVGAGI (reference sequence).

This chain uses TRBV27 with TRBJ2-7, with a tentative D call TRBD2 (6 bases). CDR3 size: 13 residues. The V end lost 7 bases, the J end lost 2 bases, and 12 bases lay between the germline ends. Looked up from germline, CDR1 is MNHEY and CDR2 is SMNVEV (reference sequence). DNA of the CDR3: TGTGCCAGCATTGGCGGGGAGACCTACGAGCAGTACTTC. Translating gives CASIGGETYEQYF.

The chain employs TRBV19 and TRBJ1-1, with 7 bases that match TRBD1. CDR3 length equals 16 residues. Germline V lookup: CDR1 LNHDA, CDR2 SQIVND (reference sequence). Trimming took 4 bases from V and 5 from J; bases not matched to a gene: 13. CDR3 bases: TGTGCCAGTAGTACCATGGACAGGCGACCACATACTGAAGCTTTCTTT. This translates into CASSTMDRRPHTEAFF. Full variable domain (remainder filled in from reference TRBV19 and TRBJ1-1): DGGITQSPKYLFRKEGQNVTLSCEQNLNHDAMYWYRQDPGQGLRLIYYSQIVNDFQKGDIAEGYSVSREKKESFPLTVTSAQKNPTAFYLCASSTMDRRPHTEAFFGQGTRLTVV.

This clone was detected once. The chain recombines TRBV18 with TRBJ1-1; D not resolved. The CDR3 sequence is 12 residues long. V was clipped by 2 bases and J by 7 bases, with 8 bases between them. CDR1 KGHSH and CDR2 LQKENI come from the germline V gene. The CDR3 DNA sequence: TGTGCCAGCTCACCAGACTATCGTGAAGCTTTCTTT. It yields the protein CASSPDYREAFF.

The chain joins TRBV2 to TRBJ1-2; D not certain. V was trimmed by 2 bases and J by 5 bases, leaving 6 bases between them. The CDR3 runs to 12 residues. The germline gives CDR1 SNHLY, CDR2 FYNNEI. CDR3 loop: CASSESSYGYTF. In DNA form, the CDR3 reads TGTGCCAGCAGTGAAAGCTCATATGGCTACACCTTC.

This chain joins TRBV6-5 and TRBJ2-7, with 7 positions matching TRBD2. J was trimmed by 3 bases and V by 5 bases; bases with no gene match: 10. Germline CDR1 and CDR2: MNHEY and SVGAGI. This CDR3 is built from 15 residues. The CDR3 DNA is TGTGCCAGCAGTCTCACGAGCGGGAAAGGCTACGAGCAGTACTTC. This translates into CASSLTSGKGYEQYF.

For the CDR3, the DNA is TGTGCCAGCAGCCTTGATCAGCAGCTTGCGGACAGGGGGGTTTTCGCTTTCTTT. It translates to CASSLDQQLADRGVFAFF. This chain connects TRBV5-4 to TRBJ1-1; 10 nucleotides agree with TRBD1. Trimming at V came to 4 bases and at J to 11 bases, leaving 23 bases not matched to a gene. Germline V gene lookup returns CDR1 SGHNT and CDR2 YYREEE (reference sequence). The CDR3 has 18 amino acids.

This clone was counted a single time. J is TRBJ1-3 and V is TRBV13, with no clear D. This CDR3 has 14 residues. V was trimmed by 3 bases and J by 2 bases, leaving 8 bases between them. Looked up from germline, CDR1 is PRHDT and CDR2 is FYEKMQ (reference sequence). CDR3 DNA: TGTGCCAGCAGCTTGTCCCCGACTGGAAACACCATATATTTT. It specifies CASSLSPTGNTIYF.

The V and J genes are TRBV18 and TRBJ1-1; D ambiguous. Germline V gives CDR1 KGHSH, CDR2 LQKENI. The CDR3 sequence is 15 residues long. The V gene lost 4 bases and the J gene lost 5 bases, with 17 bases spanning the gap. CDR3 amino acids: CASSRLPMDETEAFF. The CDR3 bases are TGTGCCAGCTCACGTCTACCCATGGATGAGACTGAAGCTTTCTTT.

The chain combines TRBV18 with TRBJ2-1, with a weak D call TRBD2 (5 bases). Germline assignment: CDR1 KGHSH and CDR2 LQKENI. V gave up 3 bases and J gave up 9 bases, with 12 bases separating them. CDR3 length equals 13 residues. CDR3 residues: CASSPSGSGEQFF. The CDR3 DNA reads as TGTGCCAGCTCACCTTCGGGGTCGGGTGAGCAGTTCTTC.

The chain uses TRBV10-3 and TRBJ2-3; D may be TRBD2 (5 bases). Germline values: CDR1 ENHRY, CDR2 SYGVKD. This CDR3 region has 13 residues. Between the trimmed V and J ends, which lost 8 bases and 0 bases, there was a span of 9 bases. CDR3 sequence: CAISRESTDTQYF. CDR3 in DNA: TGTGCCATCTCTCGGGAAAGCACAGATACGCAGTATTTT.

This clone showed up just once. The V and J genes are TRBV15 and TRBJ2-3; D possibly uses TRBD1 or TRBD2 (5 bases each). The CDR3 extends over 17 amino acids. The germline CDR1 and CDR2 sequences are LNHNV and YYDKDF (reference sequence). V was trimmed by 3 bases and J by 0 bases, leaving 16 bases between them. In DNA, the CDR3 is TGTGCCACCAGCAGCTTCACGGGGACCCCTAGCACAGATACGCAGTATTTT. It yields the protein CATSSFTGTPSTDTQYF.

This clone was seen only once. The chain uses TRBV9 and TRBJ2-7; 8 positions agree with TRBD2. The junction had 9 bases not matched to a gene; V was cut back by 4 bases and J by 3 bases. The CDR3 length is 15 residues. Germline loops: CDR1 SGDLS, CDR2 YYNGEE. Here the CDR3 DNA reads TGTGCCAGCAGCCCGGGAGGGGGAGGGTTCTACGAGCAGTACTTC. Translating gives CASSPGGGGFYEQYF.

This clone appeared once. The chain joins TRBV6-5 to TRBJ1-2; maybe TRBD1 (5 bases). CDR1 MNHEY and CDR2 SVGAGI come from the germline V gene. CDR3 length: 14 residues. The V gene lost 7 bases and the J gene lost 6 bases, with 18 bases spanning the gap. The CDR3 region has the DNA TGTGCCAGCAAGGCAGGGCTGGCGTTAGATGGCTACACCTTC. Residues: CASKAGLALDGYTF.

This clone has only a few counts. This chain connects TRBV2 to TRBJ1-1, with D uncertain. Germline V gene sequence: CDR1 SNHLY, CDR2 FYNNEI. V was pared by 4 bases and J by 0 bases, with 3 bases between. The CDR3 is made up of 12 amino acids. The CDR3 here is CASSVVNTEAFF. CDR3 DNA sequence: TGTGCCAGCAGTGTAGTGAACACTGAAGCTTTCTTT.

CDR3 sequence: CASSLSVNTEAFF. The CDR3 DNA reads TGTGCCAGCAGCTTATCCGTGAACACTGAAGCTTTCTTT. The genes are TRBV7-2 and TRBJ1-1; D is ambiguous. Germline CDR1 SGHTA, CDR2 FQGNSA. This CDR3 region has 13 residues. Trimming removed 2 bases from V and 0 bases from J, with 4 bases in between.